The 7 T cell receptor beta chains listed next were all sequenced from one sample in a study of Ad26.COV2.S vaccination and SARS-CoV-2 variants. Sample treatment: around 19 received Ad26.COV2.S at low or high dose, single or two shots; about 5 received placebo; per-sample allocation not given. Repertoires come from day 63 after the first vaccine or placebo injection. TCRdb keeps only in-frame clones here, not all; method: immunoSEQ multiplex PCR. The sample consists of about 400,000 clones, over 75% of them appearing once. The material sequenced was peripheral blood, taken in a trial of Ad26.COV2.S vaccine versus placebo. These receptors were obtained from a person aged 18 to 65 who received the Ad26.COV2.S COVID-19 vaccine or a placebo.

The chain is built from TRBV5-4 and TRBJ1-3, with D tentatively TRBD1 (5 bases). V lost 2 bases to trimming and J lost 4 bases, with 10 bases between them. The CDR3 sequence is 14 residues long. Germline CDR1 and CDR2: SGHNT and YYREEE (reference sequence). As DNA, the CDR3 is TGTGCCAGCAGCTTCGGGGGATCGGGAAACACCATATATTTT. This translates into CASSFGGSGNTIYF.

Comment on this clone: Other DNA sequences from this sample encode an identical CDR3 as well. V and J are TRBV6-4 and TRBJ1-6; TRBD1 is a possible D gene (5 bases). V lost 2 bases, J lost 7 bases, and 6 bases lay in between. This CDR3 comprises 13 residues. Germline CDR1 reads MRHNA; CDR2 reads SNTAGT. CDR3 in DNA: TGTGCCAGCAGTGACCGGGACAATTCACCCCTCCACTTT. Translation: CASSDRDNSPLHF.

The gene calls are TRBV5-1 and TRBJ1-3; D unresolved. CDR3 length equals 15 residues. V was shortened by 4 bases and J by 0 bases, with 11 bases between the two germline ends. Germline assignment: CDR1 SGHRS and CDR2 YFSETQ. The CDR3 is CASSPSITSGNTIYF. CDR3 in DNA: TGCGCCAGCAGCCCGTCTATCACCTCTGGAAACACCATATATTTT.

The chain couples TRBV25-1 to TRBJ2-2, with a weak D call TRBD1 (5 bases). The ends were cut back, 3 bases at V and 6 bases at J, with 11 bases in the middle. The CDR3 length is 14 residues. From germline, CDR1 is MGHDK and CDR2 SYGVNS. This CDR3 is CASSDLREAGELFF. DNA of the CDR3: TGTGCCAGCAGTGACCTCAGGGAAGCCGGGGAGCTGTTTTTT.

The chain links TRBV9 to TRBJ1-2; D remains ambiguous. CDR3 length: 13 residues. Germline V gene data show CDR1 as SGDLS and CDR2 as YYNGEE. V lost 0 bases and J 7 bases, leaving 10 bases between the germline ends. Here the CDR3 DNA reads TGTGCCAGCAGCGTAGTAAGGGAAGGTGGCTACACCTTC. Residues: CASSVVREGGYTF.

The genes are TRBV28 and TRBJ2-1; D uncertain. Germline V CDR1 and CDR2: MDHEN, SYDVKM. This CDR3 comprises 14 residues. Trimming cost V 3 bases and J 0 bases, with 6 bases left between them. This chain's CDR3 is CASSLPGSYNEQFF. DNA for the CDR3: TGTGCCAGCAGTTTGCCAGGCTCCTACAATGAGCAGTTCTTC.

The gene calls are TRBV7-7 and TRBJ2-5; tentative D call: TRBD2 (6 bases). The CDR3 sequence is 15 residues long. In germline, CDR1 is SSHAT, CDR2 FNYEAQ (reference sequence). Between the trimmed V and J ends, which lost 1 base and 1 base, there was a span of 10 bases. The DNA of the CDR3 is TGTGCCAGCAGCTTAGGGTGGGGGGTCCAAGAGACCCAGTACTTC. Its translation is CASSLGWGVQETQYF.